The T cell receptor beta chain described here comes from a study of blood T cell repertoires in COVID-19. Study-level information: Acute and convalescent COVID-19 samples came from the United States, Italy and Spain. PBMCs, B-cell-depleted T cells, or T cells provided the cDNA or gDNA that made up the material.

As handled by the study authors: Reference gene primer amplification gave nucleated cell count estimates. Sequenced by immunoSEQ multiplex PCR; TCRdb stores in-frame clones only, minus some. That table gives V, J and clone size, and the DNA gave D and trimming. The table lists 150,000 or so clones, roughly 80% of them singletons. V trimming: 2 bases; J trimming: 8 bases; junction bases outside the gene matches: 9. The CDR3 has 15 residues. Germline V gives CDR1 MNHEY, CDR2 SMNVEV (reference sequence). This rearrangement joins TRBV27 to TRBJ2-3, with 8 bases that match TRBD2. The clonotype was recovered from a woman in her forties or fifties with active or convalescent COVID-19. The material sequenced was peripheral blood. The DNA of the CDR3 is TGTGCCAGCAGTTTAGTTCGCGGGAGGCCCGCTACGCAGTATTTT. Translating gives CASSLVRGRPATQYF.